This T cell receptor (beta chain) was profiled in a study of T cells in Graves' hyperthyroidism and ophthalmopathy. Study context: At initial diagnosis, before any treatment had begun, peripheral blood was obtained.

CDR3 length: 17 residues. J lost 3 bases, V lost 3 bases, and 12 bases had no gene match. From germline, CDR1 is MDHEN and CDR2 SYDVKM. In this sample, this clonotype turned up many times. TCR beta CDR3 regions were amplified from RNA transcripts. HTBI primers were employed in a first-round RT-PCR of the TCR CDR3. MiXCR, run by TCRdb on the multiplex PCR reads, gives a single entry per CDR3 protein. The sample lists 500,000 to 650,000 distinct CDR3 sequences, more than 15% occurring once. V usage is TRBV28 and J usage is TRBJ1-2; 8 nucleotides line up with TRBD1. The sequence derives from a young woman with Graves' ophthalmopathy. The sequencing input was blood. The CDR3 region is CASSFSTAGGAYYGYTF. The CDR3 nucleotides read TGTGCCAGCAGTTTTTCCACCGCAGGGGGCGCATACTATGGCTACACCTTC.